This T cell receptor beta chain emerged from a study of molecular identifiers for immune sequencing clone quantification. Study context: Four portions were sequenced after RNA from about 20,000 or 100,000 naive CD8 cells was split five ways in replicates. Findings and limits, study-wide: More than 98% of effector molecules, versus under 1% of naive-cell molecules, belonged to clones above 20 RNA copies.

It was with previously described methods and listed TCR primers that bulk TCR libraries were made. TCRdb re-analysed the PCR reads in MiXCR, keeping a single row per CDR3 protein. The sample has 460,000 or so distinct CDR3 sequences, about 21% seen once. From germline, CDR1 is DFQATT and CDR2 SNEGSKA (reference sequence). The junction had 5 bases not matched to a gene; V was cut back by 5 bases and J by 4 bases. The CDR3 is made up of 13 amino acids. A CD8+CD4-CCR7+CD45RA+ phenotype served as the sorting definition for naive CD8 T cells. This clonotype was picked up many times. Its antigen is undetermined.

The source is a human donor in good health. Some libraries in this study had Jurkat cell RNA spiked in. Sequencing used naive CD8+ T cells from blood, with Jurkat cell RNA spiked in. This sample's subset: FACS-sorted CD8+CD4-CCR7+CD45RA+ naive T cells. This chain connects TRBV20-1 to TRBJ2-3, with 8 bases fitting TRBD2. Here the CDR3 DNA reads TGCAGTGCTCAGAGCGGGGGATCAGATACGCAGTATTTT. The encoded protein is CSAQSGGSDTQYF.